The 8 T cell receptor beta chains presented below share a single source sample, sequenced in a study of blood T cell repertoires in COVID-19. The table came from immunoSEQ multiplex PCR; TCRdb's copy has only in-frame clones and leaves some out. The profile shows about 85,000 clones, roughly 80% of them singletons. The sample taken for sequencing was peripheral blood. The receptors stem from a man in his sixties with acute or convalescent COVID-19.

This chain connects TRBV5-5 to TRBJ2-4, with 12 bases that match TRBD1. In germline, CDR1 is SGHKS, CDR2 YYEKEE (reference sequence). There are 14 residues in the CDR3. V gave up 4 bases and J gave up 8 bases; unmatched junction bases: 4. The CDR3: CASSPGQGAYIQYF. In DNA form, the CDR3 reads TGTGCCAGCAGCCCGGGACAGGGGGCGTACATTCAGTACTTC.

CDR3 in DNA: TGTGCCAGCAGCTTCTCTTCCCGGAGTGAGCAGTTCTTC. Translating it yields CASSFSSRSEQFF. J is TRBJ2-1 and V is TRBV5-6; D gene ambiguous. V was pared by 2 bases and J by 9 bases, with 12 bases between. This CDR3 contains 13 residues. Germline lookup yields CDR1 SGHDT and CDR2 YYEEEE. Looking up the rest from reference TRBV5-6 and TRBJ2-1 gives the full variable domain: DAGVTQSPTHLIKTRGQQVTLRCSPKSGHDTVSWYQQALGQGPQFIFQYYEEEERQRGNFPDRFSGHQFPNYSSELNVNALLLGDSALYLCASSFSSRSEQFFGPGTRLTVL.

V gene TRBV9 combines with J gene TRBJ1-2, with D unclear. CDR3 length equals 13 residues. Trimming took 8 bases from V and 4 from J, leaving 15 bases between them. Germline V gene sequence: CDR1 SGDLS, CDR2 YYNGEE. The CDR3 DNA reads TGTGCCAGTTCACGGGATGGCACCTATGGCTACACCTTC. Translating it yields CASSRDGTYGYTF.

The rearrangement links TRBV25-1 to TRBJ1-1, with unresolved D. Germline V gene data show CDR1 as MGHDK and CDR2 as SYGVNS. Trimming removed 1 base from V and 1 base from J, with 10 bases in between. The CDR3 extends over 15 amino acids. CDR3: CASSEFLGTNTEAFF. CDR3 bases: TGTGCCAGCAGTGAATTCCTCGGTACGAACACTGAAGCTTTCTTT.

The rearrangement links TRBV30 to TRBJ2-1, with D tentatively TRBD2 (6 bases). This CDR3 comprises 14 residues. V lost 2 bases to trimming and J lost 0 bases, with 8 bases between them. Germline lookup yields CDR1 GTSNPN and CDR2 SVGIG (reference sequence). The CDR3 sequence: CAWSRGSSYNEQFF. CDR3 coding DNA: TGTGCCTGGAGTCGGGGGAGCTCCTACAATGAGCAGTTCTTC.

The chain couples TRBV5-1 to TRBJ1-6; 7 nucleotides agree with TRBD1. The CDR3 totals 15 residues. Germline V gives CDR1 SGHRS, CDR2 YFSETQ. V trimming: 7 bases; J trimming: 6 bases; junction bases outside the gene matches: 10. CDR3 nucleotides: TGCGCCAGCGGACCCGGGACAGCATTTAATTCACCCCTCCACTTT. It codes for CASGPGTAFNSPLHF.

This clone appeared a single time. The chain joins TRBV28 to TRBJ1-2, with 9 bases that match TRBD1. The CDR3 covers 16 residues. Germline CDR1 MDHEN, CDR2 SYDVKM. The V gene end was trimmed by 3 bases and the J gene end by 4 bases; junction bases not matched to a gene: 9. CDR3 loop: CASSFKAGQGFYGYTF. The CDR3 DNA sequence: TGTGCCAGCAGTTTTAAAGCGGGACAGGGTTTCTATGGCTACACCTTC.

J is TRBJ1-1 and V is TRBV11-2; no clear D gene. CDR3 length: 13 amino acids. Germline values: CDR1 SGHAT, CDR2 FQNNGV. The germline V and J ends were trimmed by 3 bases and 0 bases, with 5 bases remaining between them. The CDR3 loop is CASSFNMNTEAFF. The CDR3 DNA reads TGTGCCAGCAGCTTTAACATGAACACTGAAGCTTTCTTT. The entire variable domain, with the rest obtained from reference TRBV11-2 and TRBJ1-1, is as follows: EAGVAQSPRYKIIEKRQSVAFWCNPISGHATLYWYQQILGQGPKLLIQFQNNGVVDDSQLPKDRFSAERLKGVDSTLKIQPAKLEDSAVYLCASSFNMNTEAFFGQGTRLTVV.